This is a list of T cell receptor beta chains from one sample in a study of T cells in Graves' hyperthyroidism and ophthalmopathy. TCRdb re-derived calls from the multiplex PCR reads in MiXCR, one entry per CDR3 protein. Here the sample spans some 350,000 distinct CDR3 sequences, about a fifth being singletons. Sequencing used blood. The origin of the receptors is a woman between 18 and 29 years old with Graves' hyperthyroidism. CDR3s include the opening cysteine and the closing phenylalanine or tryptophan. A D gene is named only where the DNA matches it firmly. Size values are once, few and many counts, or a class for expanded clones, and some rows have none.

d_call: -; v_call: TRBV3-1; clone_size: many; j_call: TRBJ2-7; cdr3_aa: CASSPNPASSYEQYF; cdr3_nt: TGTGCCAGCAGCCCTAACCCGGCCAGCTCCTACGAGCAGTACTTC
d_call: -; v_call: TRBV29-1; clone_size: many; j_call: TRBJ1-3; cdr3_aa: CSAQQGAGNTIYF; cdr3_nt: TGCAGCGCCCAACAGGGTGCCGGAAACACCATATATTTT
d_call: -; v_call: TRBV5-1; clone_size: many; j_call: TRBJ1-1; cdr3_aa: CASSRGDGGTEAFF; cdr3_nt: TGCGCCAGCAGCAGGGGGGACGGGGGGACTGAAGCTTTCTTT
d_call: -; v_call: TRBV25-1; clone_size: -; j_call: TRBJ2-7; cdr3_aa: CAGSFNGGYEQYF; cdr3_nt: TGTGCCGGCAGTTTTAACGGGGGATACGAGCAGTACTTC
d_call: -; v_call: TRBV16; clone_size: many; j_call: TRBJ2-2; cdr3_aa: CASSLSPTGELFF; cdr3_nt: TGTGCCAGCAGCCTGAGCCCCACCGGGGAGCTGTTTTTT
d_call: -; v_call: TRBV12-3/TRBV12-4; clone_size: -; j_call: TRBJ2-5; cdr3_aa: CASSSTGTQETQYF; cdr3_nt: TGTGCCAGCAGTTCAACAGGGACCCAAGAGACCCAGTACTTC
d_call: -; v_call: TRBV24-1; clone_size: many; j_call: TRBJ2-5; cdr3_aa: CATSRGWQAHRETQYF; cdr3_nt: TGTGCCACCAGTCGGGGTTGGCAGGCCCACAGGGAGACCCAGTACTTC
d_call: -; v_call: TRBV6-2/TRBV6-3; clone_size: -; j_call: TRBJ2-5; cdr3_aa: CASSMASGGETQYF; cdr3_nt: TGTGCCAGCAGTATGGCAAGTGGGGGAGAGACCCAGTACTTC
d_call: -; v_call: TRBV7-8; clone_size: many; j_call: TRBJ1-5; cdr3_aa: CASSLVGEYQPQHF; cdr3_nt: TGTGCCAGCAGCTTAGTAGGGGAGTATCAGCCCCAGCATTTT
d_call: -; v_call: TRBV20-1; clone_size: many; j_call: TRBJ1-5; cdr3_aa: CSARGEGGRRGQPQHF; cdr3_nt: TGCAGTGCTAGAGGTGAAGGGGGGCGAAGAGGTCAGCCCCAGCATTTT
d_call: -; v_call: TRBV2; clone_size: many; j_call: TRBJ1-2; cdr3_aa: CASSGQGYDYGYTF; cdr3_nt: TGTGCCAGCAGTGGGCAGGGATACGACTATGGCTACACCTTC
d_call: -; v_call: TRBV6-5; clone_size: many; j_call: TRBJ2-5; cdr3_aa: CASTPPGHQETQYF; cdr3_nt: TGTGCCAGCACCCCGCCGGGCCATCAAGAGACCCAGTACTTC
d_call: -; v_call: TRBV29-1; clone_size: once; j_call: TRBJ2-7; cdr3_aa: CSVVSLTSYEQYF; cdr3_nt: TGCAGCGTTGTGTCCCTTACCTCCTACGAGCAGTACTTC
d_call: -; v_call: TRBV30; clone_size: many; j_call: TRBJ1-5; cdr3_aa: CAWRDGSNQPQHF; cdr3_nt: TGTGCCTGGAGGGACGGTAGCAATCAGCCCCAGCATTTT
d_call: TRBD1; v_call: TRBV12-3/TRBV12-4; clone_size: many; j_call: TRBJ1-1; cdr3_aa: CASSLTGGSPEAFF; cdr3_nt: TGTGCCAGCAGTTTAACAGGGGGCTCTCCTGAAGCTTTCTTT
d_call: -; v_call: TRBV20-1; clone_size: few; j_call: TRBJ1-1; cdr3_aa: CSAGPITEAFF; cdr3_nt: TGCAGTGCCGGGCCGATAACTGAAGCTTTCTTT
d_call: -; v_call: TRBV3-1; clone_size: many; j_call: TRBJ1-2; cdr3_aa: CASSPSMYSYGYTF; cdr3_nt: TGTGCCAGCAGCCCGTCGATGTACTCCTATGGCTACACCTTC
d_call: -; v_call: TRBV6-1; clone_size: many; j_call: TRBJ2-7; cdr3_aa: CASSDRSRVAHEQYF; cdr3_nt: TGTGCCAGCAGTGATAGGTCCAGGGTGGCCCACGAGCAGTACTTC
d_call: TRBD2; v_call: TRBV27; clone_size: many; j_call: TRBJ2-7; cdr3_aa: CASSLPRGGAGSYEQYF; cdr3_nt: TGTGCCAGCAGTTTACCTAGGGGAGGGGCGGGGTCCTACGAGCAGTACTTC
d_call: -; v_call: TRBV2; clone_size: -; j_call: TRBJ2-5; cdr3_aa: CASTEGGGTQYF; cdr3_nt: TGTGCCAGCACCGAGGGAGGAGGGACCCAGTACTTC
d_call: TRBD1; v_call: TRBV2; clone_size: many; j_call: TRBJ2-7; cdr3_aa: CASSSGTGGEQYF; cdr3_nt: TGTGCCAGCAGTTCCGGGACAGGGGGCGAGCAGTACTTC
d_call: -; v_call: TRBV4-2; clone_size: -; j_call: TRBJ2-5; cdr3_aa: CASSQGEGEIQYF; cdr3_nt: TGTGCCAGCAGCCAAGGGGAAGGAGAGATCCAGTACTTC
d_call: TRBD1; v_call: TRBV6-1; clone_size: many; j_call: TRBJ2-2; cdr3_aa: CASIRQGVYTGELFF; cdr3_nt: TGTGCCAGCATTCGACAGGGGGTCTACACCGGGGAGCTGTTTTTT
d_call: -; v_call: TRBV2; clone_size: many; j_call: TRBJ1-1; cdr3_aa: CASSQATRTGEAFF; cdr3_nt: TGTGCCAGCAGTCAAGCAACAAGGACGGGTGAAGCTTTCTTT
d_call: TRBD2; v_call: TRBV28; clone_size: many; j_call: TRBJ2-5; cdr3_aa: CASRSLAGGHQETQYF; cdr3_nt: TGTGCCAGCAGGTCACTAGCGGGGGGTCATCAAGAGACCCAGTACTTC
d_call: TRBD1; v_call: TRBV7-3; clone_size: many; j_call: TRBJ1-5; cdr3_aa: CASPGQGNFQPQHF; cdr3_nt: TGTGCCAGCCCGGGACAGGGAAATTTTCAGCCCCAGCATTTT
d_call: -; v_call: TRBV11-2; clone_size: -; j_call: TRBJ1-2; cdr3_aa: CASSPVMGSGYTF; cdr3_nt: TGTGCCAGCAGCCCGGTTATGGGAAGTGGCTACACCTTC
d_call: TRBD2; v_call: TRBV20-1; clone_size: many; j_call: TRBJ2-5; cdr3_aa: CSASLWRGVQETQYF; cdr3_nt: TGCAGTGCTAGTCTCTGGCGGGGGGTACAAGAGACCCAGTACTTC
d_call: TRBD1; v_call: TRBV27; clone_size: many; j_call: TRBJ2-5; cdr3_aa: CASSGDRIEETQYF; cdr3_nt: TGTGCCAGCAGTGGGGACAGGATCGAGGAGACCCAGTACTTC
d_call: -; v_call: TRBV19; clone_size: many; j_call: TRBJ1-2; cdr3_aa: CASYTGGYTF; cdr3_nt: TGTGCCAGTTATACGGGAGGCTACACCTTC
d_call: -; v_call: TRBV5-1; clone_size: many; j_call: TRBJ1-1; cdr3_aa: CASSQNYASFMNTEAFF; cdr3_nt: TGCGCCAGCAGCCAAAACTACGCCTCTTTTATGAACACTGAAGCTTTCTTT
d_call: TRBD1; v_call: TRBV7-9; clone_size: many; j_call: TRBJ2-7; cdr3_aa: CASREGAVHEQYF; cdr3_nt: TGTGCCAGCAGAGAGGGGGCGGTCCACGAGCAGTACTTC
d_call: TRBD2; v_call: TRBV2; clone_size: few; j_call: TRBJ2-5; cdr3_aa: CASSENGRGLADQETQYF; cdr3_nt: TGTGCCAGCAGTGAAAACGGCAGGGGACTAGCGGATCAAGAGACCCAGTACTTC
d_call: -; v_call: TRBV20-1; clone_size: many; j_call: TRBJ2-7; cdr3_aa: CSASGQASEQYF; cdr3_nt: TGCAGTGCTAGCGGGCAGGCTAGCGAGCAGTACTTC
d_call: -; v_call: TRBV6-5; clone_size: many; j_call: TRBJ2-7; cdr3_aa: CASSYWGAGSSYEQYF; cdr3_nt: TGTGCCAGCAGTTACTGGGGTGCGGGGTCGTCCTACGAGCAGTACTTC
d_call: -; v_call: TRBV2; clone_size: many; j_call: TRBJ2-5; cdr3_aa: CATEGGPFETQYF; cdr3_nt: TGTGCCACCGAGGGGGGCCCTTTCGAGACCCAGTACTTC
d_call: -; v_call: TRBV27; clone_size: -; j_call: TRBJ1-1; cdr3_aa: CASARGAKDTEAFF; cdr3_nt: TGTGCCAGCGCCAGGGGCGCAAAGGACACTGAAGCTTTCTTT
d_call: TRBD2; v_call: TRBV12-3/TRBV12-4; clone_size: -; j_call: TRBJ2-7; cdr3_aa: CASSPRGADEQYF; cdr3_nt: TGTGCCAGCAGTCCGCGGGGGGCGGACGAGCAGTACTTC
d_call: -; v_call: TRBV7-2; clone_size: many; j_call: TRBJ1-1; cdr3_aa: CASSLLGKWTEAFF; cdr3_nt: TGTGCCAGCAGCTTACTAGGGAAGTGGACTGAAGCTTTCTTT
d_call: -; v_call: TRBV11-2; clone_size: many; j_call: TRBJ1-5; cdr3_aa: CASSWTPQLPQHF; cdr3_nt: TGTGCCAGCAGCTGGACACCACAGCTGCCCCAGCATTTT
d_call: -; v_call: TRBV12-3/TRBV12-4; clone_size: few; j_call: TRBJ1-1; cdr3_aa: CASSPLSRGTEAFF; cdr3_nt: TGTGCCAGCAGTCCCTTGTCTAGGGGCACTGAAGCTTTCTTT
d_call: TRBD2; v_call: TRBV11-2; clone_size: few; j_call: TRBJ2-2; cdr3_aa: CASSLPLTGGKLFF; cdr3_nt: TGTGCCAGCAGCCTCCCTCTGACGGGGGGTAAGCTGTTTTTT
d_call: -; v_call: TRBV5-1; clone_size: many; j_call: TRBJ1-1; cdr3_aa: CASGKGNWNTEAFF; cdr3_nt: TGCGCCAGCGGTAAGGGAAATTGGAACACTGAAGCTTTCTTT